A selection of T cell receptor beta chains follows, all from one sample in a study of cytomegalovirus exposure and HLA in healthy donors. Clones were sequenced by immunoSEQ multiplex PCR, and TCRdb holds only the in-frame ones, with some missing. The repertoire includes around 150,000 clones, about 68% of them detected once, and 1.5% to 2% sits in the top ten. The material sequenced was PBMCs. The source of these receptors is a human donor in good health. Both conserved end residues are part of each CDR3. A D gene is named only where the DNA matches it firmly. Size is omitted from some rows. Given values are once, few, many or a class for expanded clones.

v_call	cdr3_length	j_call	d_call	clone_size	cdr3_nt	cdr3_aa
TRBV2	15	TRBJ1-1	TRBD1	NA	TGTGCCAGCAGTGTTACAGGGGGCGCGGACACTGAAGCTTTCTTT	CASSVTGGADTEAFF
TRBV11-1	14	TRBJ2-7	TRBD1	NA	TGTGCCAGCAGCGCGGGACAGGGCCCCTACGAGCAGTACTTC	CASSAGQGPYEQYF
TRBV9	14	TRBJ2-1	TRBD2	few	TGTGCCAGCAGCGATGGGACTAGCGTTCTTGAGCAGTTCTTC	CASSDGTSVLEQFF
TRBV19	12	TRBJ1-2	NA	once	TGTGCCAGTACATCAGAATCCTATGGCTACACCTTC	CASTSESYGYTF
TRBV4-1	12	TRBJ2-5	NA	NA	TGCGCCAGCAGCCAAGAGGTCGGGACCCAGTACTTC	CASSQEVGTQYF
TRBV28	15	TRBJ2-7	TRBD1	NA	TGTGCCAGCTCTGAACAGGGGGCCCGTACTGGCGAGCAGTACTTC	CASSEQGARTGEQYF
TRBV5-1	14	TRBJ2-5	NA	few	TGCGCCAGCAGCTTGGGACAGACTGAAGAGACCCAGTACTTC	CASSLGQTEETQYF
TRBV11-1	16	TRBJ2-1	NA	NA	TGTGCCAGCAGCCCTCTAATACAGGGACCTTACAATGAGCAGTTCTTC	CASSPLIQGPYNEQFF
TRBV7-9	14	TRBJ2-5	NA	NA	TGTGCCAGCAGCTTAGTCGGATCGGGAGAGACCCAGTACTTC	CASSLVGSGETQYF
TRBV29-1	12	TRBJ2-7	NA	once	TGCAGCGCTGGGACACGGAGTTACGAGCAGTACTTC	CSAGTRSYEQYF
TRBV5-6	18	TRBJ2-2	NA	NA	TGTGCCAGCAGCTTGCAGGGTATCGGAAGGGCGAACACCGGGGAGCTGTTTTTT	CASSLQGIGRANTGELFF
TRBV9	14	TRBJ2-1	NA	few	TGTGCCAGCAGCGACCCCGGGAGTTACAATGAGCAGTTCTTC	CASSDPGSYNEQFF
TRBV7-9	15	TRBJ2-7	NA	NA	TGTGCCAGCAGCTTCGAGGGCGGGCGCTCCTACGAGCAGTACTTC	CASSFEGGRSYEQYF
TRBV6-5	15	TRBJ2-7	TRBD1	NA	TGTGCCAGCAGCCCCGGACAGGGAGATTACTACGAGCAGTACTTC	CASSPGQGDYYEQYF
TRBV2	13	TRBJ1-5	TRBD1	NA	TGTGCCACCCGTCGACAGGGCTATCAGCCCCAGCATTTT	CATRRQGYQPQHF
TRBV6-5	15	TRBJ2-7	TRBD1	NA	TGTGCCAGCACCCCCCCCGGGACAGGGTTCTACGAGCAGTACTTC	CASTPPGTGFYEQYF
TRBV2	15	TRBJ1-3	NA	NA	TGTGCCAGCAGTGAACAGGCGAGCTCTGGAAACACCATATATTTT	CASSEQASSGNTIYF
TRBV28	13	TRBJ1-2	NA	NA	TGTGCCAGCACCCTGGACAGTAACTATGGCTACACCTTC	CASTLDSNYGYTF
TRBV29-1	15	TRBJ2-1	TRBD2	NA	TGCAGCGGTGGGACTAGCGGGAGCATGGCGGGAGAGCAGTTCTTC	CSGGTSGSMAGEQFF
TRBV9	14	TRBJ1-3	NA	NA	TGTGCCAGCAGCGTTTTAACTTCTGGAAACACCATATATTTT	CASSVLTSGNTIYF
TRBV5-1	17	TRBJ2-5	TRBD2	NA	TGCGCCAGCAGCGCGGGACTAGTTGGTGGGGAAGGAGAGACCCAGTACTTC	CASSAGLVGGEGETQYF
TRBV29-1	13	TRBJ2-7	NA	NA	TGCAGCGTTGGCTGGCAAAGCTCCTACGAGCAGTACTTC	CSVGWQSSYEQYF
TRBV10-3	12	TRBJ2-2	NA	few	TGTGCCATCAGTGGGGGGCAAGGGGAGCTGTTTTTT	CAISGGQGELFF
TRBV10-3	13	TRBJ1-2	NA	few	TGTGCCATCAGTGAGTCTGGAGAGTGGGGCTACACCTTC	CAISESGEWGYTF
TRBV29-1	16	TRBJ2-4	NA	NA	TGCAGCGTTGAAGATCCGGCAAGGGGCGCCAAAAACATTCAGTACTTC	CSVEDPARGAKNIQYF
TRBV25-1	15	TRBJ1-6	TRBD1	few	TGTGCCAGCAGTTTAGGGGGCCTCTATAATTCACCCCTCCACTTT	CASSLGGLYNSPLHF
TRBV7-4	16	TRBJ2-7	TRBD1	NA	TGTGCCAGCAGCTTAGCCACCGGGACAGGGGGTTGTGAGCAGTACTTC	CASSLATGTGGCEQYF
TRBV9	14	TRBJ1-2	TRBD1	NA	TGTGCCAGCAGCGTAGAGGGGGCCCCCTATGGCTACACCTTC	CASSVEGAPYGYTF
TRBV19	17	TRBJ2-3	NA	NA	TGTGCCAGTAGTACCTCCAACAGGGTCCTTAGCACAGATACGCAGTATTTT	CASSTSNRVLSTDTQYF
TRBV27	13	TRBJ1-4	NA	NA	TGTGCCAGCAGTTTAAACGGGAATGAAAAACTGTTTTTT	CASSLNGNEKLFF
TRBV28	14	TRBJ1-3	NA	NA	TGTGCCAGCAGTTTGCAGATCTCTGGAAACACCATATATTTT	CASSLQISGNTIYF
TRBV14	19	TRBJ2-1	TRBD2	few	TGTGCCAGCAGCCAAGGAGGACTAGCGGGACTGAGCTCCTACAATGAGCAGTTCTTC	CASSQGGLAGLSSYNEQFF
TRBV7-8	18	TRBJ2-2	NA	once	TGTGCCAGCAGCTCCTCATCGACAGGCATTGTTGACACCGGGGAGCTGTTTTTT	CASSSSSTGIVDTGELFF
TRBV28	15	TRBJ2-7	TRBD2	NA	TGTGCCAGCAGCCAAATAGCGGGAGGGCCCTACGAGCAGTACTTC	CASSQIAGGPYEQYF
TRBV28	14	TRBJ1-1	NA	NA	TGTGCCAGCACCCTTATTGGCACGAACACTGAAGCTTTCTTT	CASTLIGTNTEAFF
TRBV28	16	TRBJ2-3	TRBD2	NA	TGTGCCAGCAGTTTGGGGGGGTTAGCGGGATACGATACGCAGTATTTT	CASSLGGLAGYDTQYF
TRBV18	14	TRBJ1-4	NA	once	TGTGCCAGCTCACCACGACAGACTAATGAAAAACTGTTTTTT	CASSPRQTNEKLFF
TRBV28	15	TRBJ1-5	NA	NA	TGTGCCAGCAGTTTAGGCAGAGGGAGCAATCAGCCCCAGCATTTT	CASSLGRGSNQPQHF
TRBV11-2	13	TRBJ2-1	NA	NA	TGTGCCAGCAGACCGACTAGGTTGAATGAGCAGTTCTTC	CASRPTRLNEQFF
TRBV10-3	14	TRBJ2-1	TRBD2	NA	TGTGCCATCAGTGATGCGGGAGGGCGAGGTGAGCAGTTCTTC	CAISDAGGRGEQFF
TRBV7-6	15	TRBJ2-1	TRBD2	NA	TGTGCCAGCAGCCCAAGCGGGAGCTCCTACAATGAGCAGTTCTTC	CASSPSGSSYNEQFF
TRBV27	15	TRBJ2-6	NA	NA	TGTGCCAGCAGTTTATCGTACTCTGGGGCCAACGTCCTGACTTTC	CASSLSYSGANVLTF
TRBV28	14	TRBJ2-7	TRBD2	NA	TGTGCCAGCAGTGTAGCGGGGAGCTCCTACGAGCAGTACTTC	CASSVAGSSYEQYF